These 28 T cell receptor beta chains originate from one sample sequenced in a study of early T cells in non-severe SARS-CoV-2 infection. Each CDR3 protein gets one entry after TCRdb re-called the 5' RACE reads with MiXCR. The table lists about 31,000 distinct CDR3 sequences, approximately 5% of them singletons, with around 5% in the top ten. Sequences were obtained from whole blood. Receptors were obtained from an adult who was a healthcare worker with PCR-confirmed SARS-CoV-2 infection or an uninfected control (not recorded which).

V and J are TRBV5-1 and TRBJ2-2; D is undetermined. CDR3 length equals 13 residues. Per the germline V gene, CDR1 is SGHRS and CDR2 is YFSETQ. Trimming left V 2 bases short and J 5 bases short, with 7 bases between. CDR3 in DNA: TGCGCCAGCAGCTTTCGGGCAACCGGGGAGCTGTTTTTT. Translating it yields CASSFRATGELFF.

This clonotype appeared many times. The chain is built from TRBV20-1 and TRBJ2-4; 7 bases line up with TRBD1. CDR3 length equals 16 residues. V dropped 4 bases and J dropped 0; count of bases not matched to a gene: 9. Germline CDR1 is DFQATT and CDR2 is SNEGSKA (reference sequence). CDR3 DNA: TGCAGTGCTACGGGATTACAGGGGAAAGCCAAAAACATTCAGTACTTC. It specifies CSATGLQGKAKNIQYF.

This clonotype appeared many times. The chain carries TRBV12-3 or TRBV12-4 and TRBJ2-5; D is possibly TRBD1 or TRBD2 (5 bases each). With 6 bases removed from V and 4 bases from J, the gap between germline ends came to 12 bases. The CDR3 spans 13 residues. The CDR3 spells CASSASGGETQYF. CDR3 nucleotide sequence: TGTGCCAGCAGCGCTTCTGGGGGAGAGACCCAGTACTTC.

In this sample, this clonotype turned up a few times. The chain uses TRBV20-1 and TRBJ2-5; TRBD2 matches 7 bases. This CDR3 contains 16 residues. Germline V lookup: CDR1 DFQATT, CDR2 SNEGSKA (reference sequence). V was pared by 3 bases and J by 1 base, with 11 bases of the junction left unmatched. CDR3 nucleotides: TGCAGTGCTAGCCCTCTCCCGGGCGGGGGCCAAGAGACCCAGTACTTC. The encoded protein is CSASPLPGGGQETQYF.

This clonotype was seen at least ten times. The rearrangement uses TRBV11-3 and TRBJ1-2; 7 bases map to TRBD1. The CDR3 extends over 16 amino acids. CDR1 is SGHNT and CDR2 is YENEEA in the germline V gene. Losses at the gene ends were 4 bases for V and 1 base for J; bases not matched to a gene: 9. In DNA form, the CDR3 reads TGTGCCAGCAGCTACGGGACAGCTAGACTTAACTATGGCTACACCTTC. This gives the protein CASSYGTARLNYGYTF.

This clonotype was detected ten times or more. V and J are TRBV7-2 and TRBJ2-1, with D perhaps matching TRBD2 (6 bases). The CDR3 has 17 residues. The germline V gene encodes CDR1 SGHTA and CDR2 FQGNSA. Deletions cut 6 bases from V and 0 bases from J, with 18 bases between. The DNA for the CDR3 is TGTGCCAGCAGACCTACGGGACTTTCTAGCTCCTACAATGAGCAGTTCTTC. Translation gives CASRPTGLSSSYNEQFF.

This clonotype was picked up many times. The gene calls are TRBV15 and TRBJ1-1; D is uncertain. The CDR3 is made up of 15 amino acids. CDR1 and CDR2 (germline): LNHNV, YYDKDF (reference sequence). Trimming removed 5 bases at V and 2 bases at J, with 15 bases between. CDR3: CATSSYRGINTEAFF. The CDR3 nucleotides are TGTGCCACCAGCTCTTATCGGGGTATAAACACTGAAGCTTTCTTT.

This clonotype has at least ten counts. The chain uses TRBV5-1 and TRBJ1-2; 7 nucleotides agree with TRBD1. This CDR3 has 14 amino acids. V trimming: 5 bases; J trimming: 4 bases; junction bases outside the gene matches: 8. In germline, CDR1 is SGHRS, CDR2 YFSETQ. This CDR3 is CASRRGTEPYGYTF. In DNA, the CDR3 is TGCGCCAGCAGAAGAGGGACAGAACCCTATGGCTACACCTTC. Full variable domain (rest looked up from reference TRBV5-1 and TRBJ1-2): KAGVTQTPRYLIKTRGQQVTLSCSPISGHRSVSWYQQTPGQGLQFLFEYFSETQRNKGNFPGRFSGRQFSNSRSEMNVSTLELGDSALYLCASRRGTEPYGYTFGSGTRLTVV.

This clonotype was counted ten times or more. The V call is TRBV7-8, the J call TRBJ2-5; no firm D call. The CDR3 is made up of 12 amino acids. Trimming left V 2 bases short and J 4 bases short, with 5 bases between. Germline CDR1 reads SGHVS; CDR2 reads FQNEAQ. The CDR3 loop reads CASSLFGETQYF. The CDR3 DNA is TGTGCCAGCAGCTTATTTGGAGAGACCCAGTACTTC.

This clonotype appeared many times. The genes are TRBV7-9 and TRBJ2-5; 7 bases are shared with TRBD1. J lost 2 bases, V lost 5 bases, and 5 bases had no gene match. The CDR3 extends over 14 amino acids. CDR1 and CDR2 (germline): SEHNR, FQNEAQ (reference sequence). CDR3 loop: CASSRDSKQETQYF. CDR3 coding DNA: TGTGCCAGCAGCAGGGACAGCAAGCAAGAGACCCAGTACTTC.

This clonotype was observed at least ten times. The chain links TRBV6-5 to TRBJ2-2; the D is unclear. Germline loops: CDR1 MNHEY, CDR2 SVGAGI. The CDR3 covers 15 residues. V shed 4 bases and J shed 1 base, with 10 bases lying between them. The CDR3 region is CASSFYNMNTGELFF. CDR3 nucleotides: TGTGCCAGCAGTTTTTATAACATGAACACCGGGGAGCTGTTTTTT.

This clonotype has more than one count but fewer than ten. CDR3 coding DNA: TGTGCCAGCAGCTTACTAGCGGGAGATAAAAACATTCAGTACTTC. Its translation: CASSLLAGDKNIQYF. The chain joins TRBV5-6 to TRBJ2-4; 11 bases are a match to TRBD2. Trimming cost V 2 bases and J 4 bases; bases outside gene matches: 2. The CDR3 has 15 residues. Looked up from germline, CDR1 is SGHDT and CDR2 is YYEEEE.

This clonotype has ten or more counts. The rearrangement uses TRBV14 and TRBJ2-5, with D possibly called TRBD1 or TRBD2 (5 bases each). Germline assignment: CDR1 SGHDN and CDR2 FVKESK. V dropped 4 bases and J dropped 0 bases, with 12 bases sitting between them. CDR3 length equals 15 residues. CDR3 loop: CASSPLGRYQETQYF. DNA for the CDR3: TGTGCCAGCAGCCCCCTGGGACGGTACCAAGAGACCCAGTACTTC.

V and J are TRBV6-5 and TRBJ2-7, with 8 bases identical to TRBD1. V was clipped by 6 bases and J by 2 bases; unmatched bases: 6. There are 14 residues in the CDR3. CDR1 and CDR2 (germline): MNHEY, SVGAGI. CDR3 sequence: CASRPGQATYEQYF. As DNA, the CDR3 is TGTGCCAGCAGACCGGGACAGGCGACCTACGAGCAGTACTTC.

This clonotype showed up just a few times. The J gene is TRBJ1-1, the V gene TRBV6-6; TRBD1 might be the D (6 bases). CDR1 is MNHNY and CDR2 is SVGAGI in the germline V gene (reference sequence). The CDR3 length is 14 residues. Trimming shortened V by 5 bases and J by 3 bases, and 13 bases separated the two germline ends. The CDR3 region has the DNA TGTGCCAGCAGTCAAACAGGGCGGGACACTGAAGCTTTCTTT. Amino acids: CASSQTGRDTEAFF.

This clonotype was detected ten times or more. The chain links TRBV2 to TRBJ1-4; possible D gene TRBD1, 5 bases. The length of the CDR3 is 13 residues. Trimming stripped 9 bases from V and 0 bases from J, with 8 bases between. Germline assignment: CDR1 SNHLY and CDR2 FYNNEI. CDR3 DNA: TGTGCCAGGCGACAGTCAACTAATGAAAAACTGTTTTTT. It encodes CARRQSTNEKLFF. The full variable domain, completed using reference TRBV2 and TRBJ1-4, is EPEVTQTPSHQVTQMGQEVILRCVPISNHLYFYWYRQILGQKVEFLVSFYNNEISEKSEIFDDQFSVERPDGSNFTLKIRSTKLEDSAMYFCARRQSTNEKLFFGSGTQLSVL.

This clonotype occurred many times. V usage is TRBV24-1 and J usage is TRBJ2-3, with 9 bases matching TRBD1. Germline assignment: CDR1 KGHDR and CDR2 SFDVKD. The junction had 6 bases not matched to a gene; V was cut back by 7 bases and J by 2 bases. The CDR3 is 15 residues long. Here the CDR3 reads CATRPGQGATDTQYF. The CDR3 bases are TGTGCCACCAGACCGGGACAGGGCGCCACAGATACGCAGTATTTT.

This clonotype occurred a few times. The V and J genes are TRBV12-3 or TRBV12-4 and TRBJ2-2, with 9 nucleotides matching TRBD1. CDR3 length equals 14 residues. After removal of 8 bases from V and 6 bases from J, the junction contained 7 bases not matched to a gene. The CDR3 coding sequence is TGTGCCAGCGTCCGAAGACAGGGGGCCGGGGAGCTGTTTTTT. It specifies CASVRRQGAGELFF.

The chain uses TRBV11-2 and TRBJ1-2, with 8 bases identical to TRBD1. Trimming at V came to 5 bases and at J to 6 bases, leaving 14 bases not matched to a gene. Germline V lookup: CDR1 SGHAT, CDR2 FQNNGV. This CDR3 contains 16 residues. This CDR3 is CASSPNSRPDRDGYTF. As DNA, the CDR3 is TGTGCCAGCAGCCCCAATTCACGACCGGACAGGGATGGCTACACCTTC.

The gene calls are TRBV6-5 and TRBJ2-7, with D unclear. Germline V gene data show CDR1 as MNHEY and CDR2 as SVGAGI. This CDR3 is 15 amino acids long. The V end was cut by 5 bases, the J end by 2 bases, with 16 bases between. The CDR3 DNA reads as TGTGCCAGCAGTCCTCTAGTGCGGTTACCCTACGAGCAGTACTTC. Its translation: CASSPLVRLPYEQYF.

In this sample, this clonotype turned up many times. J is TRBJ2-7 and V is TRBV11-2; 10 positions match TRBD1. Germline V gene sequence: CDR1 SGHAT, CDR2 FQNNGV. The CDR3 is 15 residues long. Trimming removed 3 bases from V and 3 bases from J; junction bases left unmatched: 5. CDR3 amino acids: CASSFAGTGDYEQYF. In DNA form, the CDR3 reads TGTGCCAGCAGCTTTGCCGGGACAGGGGACTACGAGCAGTACTTC.

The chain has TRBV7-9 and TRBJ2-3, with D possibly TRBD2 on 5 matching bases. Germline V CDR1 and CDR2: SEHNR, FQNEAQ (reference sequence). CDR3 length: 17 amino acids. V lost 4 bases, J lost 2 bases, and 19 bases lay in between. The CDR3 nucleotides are TGTGCCAGCAGCTCACCACTGGACTGGAAACTCACAGATACGCAGTATTTT. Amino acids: CASSSPLDWKLTDTQYF.

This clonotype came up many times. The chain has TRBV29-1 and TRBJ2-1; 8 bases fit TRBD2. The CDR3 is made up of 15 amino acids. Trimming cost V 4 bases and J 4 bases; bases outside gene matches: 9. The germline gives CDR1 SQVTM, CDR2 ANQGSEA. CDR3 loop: CSVGSWASGYNEQFF. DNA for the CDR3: TGCAGCGTTGGGAGTTGGGCTAGCGGGTACAATGAGCAGTTCTTC.

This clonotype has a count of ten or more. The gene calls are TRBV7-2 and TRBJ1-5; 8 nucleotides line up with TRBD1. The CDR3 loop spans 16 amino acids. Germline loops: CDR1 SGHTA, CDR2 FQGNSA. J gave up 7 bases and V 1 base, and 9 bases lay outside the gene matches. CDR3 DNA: TGTGCCAGCAGCTTAGTGGGGGGACAGGCGGTACAGCCCCAGCATTTT. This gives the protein CASSLVGGQAVQPQHF. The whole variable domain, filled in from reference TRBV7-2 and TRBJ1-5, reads GAGVSQSPSNKVTEKGKDVELRCDPISGHTALYWYRQSLGQGLEFLIYFQGNSAPDKSGLPSDRFSAERTGGSVSTLTIQRTQQEDSAVYLCASSLVGGQAVQPQHFGDGTRLSIL.

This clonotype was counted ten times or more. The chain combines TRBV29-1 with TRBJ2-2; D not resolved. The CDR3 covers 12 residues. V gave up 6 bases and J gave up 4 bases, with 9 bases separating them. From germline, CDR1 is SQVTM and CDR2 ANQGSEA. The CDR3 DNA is TGCAGCGTCCAAAGCCGCACCGGGGAGCTGTTTTTT. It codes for CSVQSRTGELFF.

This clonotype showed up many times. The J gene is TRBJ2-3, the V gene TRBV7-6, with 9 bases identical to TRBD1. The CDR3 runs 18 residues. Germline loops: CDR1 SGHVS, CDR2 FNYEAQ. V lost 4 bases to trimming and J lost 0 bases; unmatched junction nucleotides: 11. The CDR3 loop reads CASSSLVGQGASTDTQYF. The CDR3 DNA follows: TGTGCCAGCAGCTCGCTAGTGGGACAGGGCGCGAGCACAGATACGCAGTATTTT.

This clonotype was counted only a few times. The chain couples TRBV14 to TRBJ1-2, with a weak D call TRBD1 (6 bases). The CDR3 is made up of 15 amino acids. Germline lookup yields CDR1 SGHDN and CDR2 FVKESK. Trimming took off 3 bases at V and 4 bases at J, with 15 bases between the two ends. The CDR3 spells CASSHPQGGVYGYTF. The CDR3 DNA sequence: TGTGCCAGCAGCCATCCACAGGGTGGGGTCTATGGCTACACCTTC.

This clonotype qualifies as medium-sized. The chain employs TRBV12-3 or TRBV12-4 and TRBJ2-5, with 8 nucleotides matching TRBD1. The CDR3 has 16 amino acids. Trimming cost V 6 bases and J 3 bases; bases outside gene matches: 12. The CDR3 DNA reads TGTGCCAGCAGCCCAGGACAGGGCCGGGGGAAAGAGACCCAGTACTTC. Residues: CASSPGQGRGKETQYF.